Following are 14 T cell receptor beta chains from one sample sequenced in a study of T cells in Graves' hyperthyroidism and ophthalmopathy. The investigators amplified TCR beta CDR3 regions from RNA transcripts. First-round RT-PCR of the TCR CDR3 relied on the HTBI primer set. TCRdb re-derived calls from the multiplex PCR reads in MiXCR, one entry per CDR3 protein. The sample shows about 270,000 distinct CDR3 sequences, approximately 20% of them seen only once. The sequencing sample was made of blood. The source of these receptors is a man younger than 45 with Graves' ophthalmopathy.

The rearrangement joins TRBV12-3 or TRBV12-4 to TRBJ2-3; D assignment may be TRBD1 or TRBD2 (5 bases each). This CDR3 has 13 residues. V lost 4 bases, J lost 6 bases, and 11 bases lay in between. CDR3 coding DNA: TGTGCCAGCAGTTATACCAGGGAGGATACGCAGTATTTT. Protein sequence: CASSYTREDTQYF.

The rearrangement uses TRBV10-1 and TRBJ2-1; TRBD1 is a possible D gene (7 bases). Trimming took 3 bases from V and 9 from J, leaving 15 bases between them. Germline CDR1 is WNHNN and CDR2 is SYGVQD (reference sequence). This CDR3 is built from 14 residues. The CDR3 coding sequence is TGCGCCAGCAGTGACGGACAGGTAGCGGCTGAGCAGTTCTTC. Residues: CASSDGQVAAEQFF.

Only a few counts were recorded for this clonotype. The chain uses TRBV12-5 and TRBJ2-7; 8 nucleotides line up with TRBD1. Germline CDR1 and CDR2: LGHNT and FRNRAP. The CDR3 covers 13 residues. The trim removed 6 bases at V and 4 bases at J, leaving 5 bases unmatched. Here the CDR3 DNA reads TGTGCTAGTGGCCCAGGGGGCGCTTACGAGCAGTACTTC. This gives the protein CASGPGGAYEQYF. Combining the CDR3 with reference TRBV12-5 and TRBJ2-7 gives the whole variable domain DARVTQTPRHKVTEMGQEVTMRCQPILGHNTVFWYRQTMMQGLELLAYFRNRAPLDDSGMPKDRFSAEMPDATLATLKIQPSEPRDSAVYFCASGPGGAYEQYFGPGTRLTVT.

There are many counts of this clonotype. This sequence joins TRBV7-3 and TRBJ2-7; perhaps D is TRBD1 or TRBD2 (7 bases each). This CDR3 is 16 amino acids long. The V and J ends lost 0 bases and 6 bases respectively, with 18 bases between them. Germline CDR1 is SGHTA and CDR2 is FQGTGA. CDR3 bases: TGTGCCAGCAGCTTAACCGGGGGGCAGGGGGATACCGAGCAGTACTTC. This translates into CASSLTGGQGDTEQYF. Variable domain in full (rest from reference TRBV7-3 and TRBJ2-7): GAGVSQTPSNKVTEKGKYVELRCDPISGHTALYWYRQSLGQGPEFLIYFQGTGAADDSGLPNDRFFAVRPEGSVSTLKIQRTERGDSAVYLCASSLTGGQGDTEQYFGPGTRLTVT.

The table lists this clonotype with many counts. V is TRBV2 and J is TRBJ1-5; D ambiguous. Deletions cut 4 bases from V and 2 bases from J, with 6 bases between. The germline CDR1 and CDR2 sequences are SNHLY and FYNNEI. The CDR3 is 13 residues long. For the CDR3, the DNA is TGTGCCAGCAGTGTACATCGCAATCAGCCCCAGCATTTT. Encoded protein: CASSVHRNQPQHF.

This clonotype has ten or more counts. V and J are TRBV28 and TRBJ1-1, with a tentative D call TRBD1 (5 bases). Germline values: CDR1 MDHEN, CDR2 SYDVKM. The CDR3 sequence is 16 residues long. The V gene lost 5 bases and the J gene lost 6 bases, with 22 bases spanning the gap. The DNA for the CDR3 is TGTGCCAGCAGTGAAGGTAAATGGGCAGGGAATCCTGAAGCTTTCTTT. The encoded protein is CASSEGKWAGNPEAFF.

This sequence joins TRBV12-5 and TRBJ1-3; a weak D match, TRBD1 (6 bases). Germline-derived CDR1 and CDR2 are LGHNT and FRNRAP. The CDR3 is 14 amino acids. V dropped 3 bases and J dropped 1 base, with 7 bases sitting between them. CDR3 amino acids: CASGLGGSGNTIYF. The CDR3, as DNA: TGTGCTAGTGGTTTAGGGGGATCTGGAAACACCATATATTTT.

The J gene is TRBJ1-6, the V gene TRBV18, with D perhaps TRBD1 (5 bases). V dropped 0 bases and J dropped 9 bases, with 9 bases sitting between them. The V gene's germline CDR1 is KGHSH and CDR2 LQKENI. CDR3 size: 14 residues. The CDR3 DNA is TGTGCCAGCTCACCACCAGGGGTTAGTTCACCCCTCCACTTT. Translation gives CASSPPGVSSPLHF.

This clonotype has ten or more counts. The rearrangement joins TRBV20-1 to TRBJ1-2, with D unresolved. The CDR3 runs to 12 residues. V dropped 0 bases and J dropped 5 bases, with 7 bases sitting between them. Germline V CDR1 and CDR2: DFQATT, SNEGSKA (reference sequence). This chain's CDR3 is CSARDRAYGYTF. In nucleotides, the CDR3 is TGCAGTGCTAGAGATCGAGCGTATGGCTACACCTTC.

This clonotype appeared many times. The J gene is TRBJ2-5, the V gene TRBV6-1, with 11 bases matching TRBD2. Germline CDR1 reads MNHNS; CDR2 reads SASEGT. This CDR3 has 15 residues. V lost 6 bases to trimming and J lost 6 bases; unmatched junction nucleotides: 9. The CDR3 coding sequence is TGTGCCAGCAGCCTCGGGACTAGCGGTGTAAAGACCCAGTACTTC. This gives the protein CASSLGTSGVKTQYF.

At least ten counts were recorded for this clonotype. The chain combines TRBV2 with TRBJ2-4; a weak D match, TRBD2 (5 bases). Per the germline V gene, CDR1 is SNHLY and CDR2 is FYNNEI. The CDR3 runs to 17 residues. The ends were cut back, 3 bases at V and 2 bases at J, with 17 bases in the middle. CDR3 loop: CASSEAGRRLSKNIQYF. The CDR3 bases are TGTGCCAGCAGTGAGGCTGGGCGGCGACTATCCAAAAACATTCAGTACTTC.

The chain couples TRBV20-1 to TRBJ1-2; D possibly corresponds to TRBD1 (5 bases). The germline gives CDR1 DFQATT, CDR2 SNEGSKA (reference sequence). V was cut by 3 bases and J by 6 bases, with 11 bases left in between. This CDR3 is 12 amino acids long. DNA of the CDR3: TGCAGTGCTAGTTCAGGGTCGGATGGCTACACCTTC. This encodes CSASSGSDGYTF.

The V and J genes are TRBV24-1 and TRBJ2-1, with 8 bases fitting TRBD1. Germline V gene data show CDR1 as KGHDR and CDR2 as SFDVKD. The V gene end was trimmed by 3 bases and the J gene end by 7 bases; junction bases not matched to a gene: 4. The CDR3 covers 14 residues. This chain's CDR3 is CATSDAGTGNEQFF. CDR3 nucleotides: TGTGCCACCAGTGATGCCGGGACAGGTAATGAGCAGTTCTTC.

This clonotype was seen ten or more times. The chain recombines TRBV12-5 with TRBJ2-1; 10 positions match TRBD2. The germline CDR1 and CDR2 sequences are LGHNT and FRNRAP. Germline trimming cut 4 bases from V and 5 bases from J; bases unmatched to any gene: 8. CDR3 length: 16 residues. CDR3 in amino acids: CASGSFLAGVHNEQFF. In DNA form, the CDR3 reads TGTGCTAGTGGTTCGTTCCTAGCGGGAGTACACAATGAGCAGTTCTTC.